The sequence of this TCR beta chain was determined in a study of regulatory T cells in long-lasting Graves disease. Time point reported: persistent/refractory GD, antithyroid drugs over 5 years with positive TRAb. PBMC-derived RNA was used for the TCR library. The study, taken as a whole, reports: Favored gene segments in persistent disease were TRBV28, TRBJ1-2 and TRBJ2-5. Graves' patients with persistent disease showed TCR diversity lower than patients newly diagnosed.

To make TCR beta libraries, researchers used iRepertoire HTBI primers and Arm-PCR of CDR3 regions. TCRdb recomputed calls from the multiplex PCR reads with MiXCR, one row per CDR3 protein. This sample has 300,000 to 350,000 distinct CDR3 sequences, with roughly 21% found just once. This clonotype appeared a few times. The antigen remains undetermined. The CDR3 runs to 13 residues. V was cut by 8 bases and J by 4 bases, with 14 bases left in between. Germline lookup yields CDR1 WNHNN and CDR2 SYGVQD (reference sequence). Sample: peripheral blood mononuclear cells (PBMCs), taken when the disease was refractory, from a patient treated with antithyroid drugs. This clonotype originated in a female donor with Graves disease. The gene calls are TRBV10-1 and TRBJ1-2; possibly TRBD1 for D (6 bases). The CDR3 coding sequence is TGCGCCAGCGGGACCACAGGGACCTATGGCTACACCTTC. Translated, it gives CASGTTGTYGYTF.